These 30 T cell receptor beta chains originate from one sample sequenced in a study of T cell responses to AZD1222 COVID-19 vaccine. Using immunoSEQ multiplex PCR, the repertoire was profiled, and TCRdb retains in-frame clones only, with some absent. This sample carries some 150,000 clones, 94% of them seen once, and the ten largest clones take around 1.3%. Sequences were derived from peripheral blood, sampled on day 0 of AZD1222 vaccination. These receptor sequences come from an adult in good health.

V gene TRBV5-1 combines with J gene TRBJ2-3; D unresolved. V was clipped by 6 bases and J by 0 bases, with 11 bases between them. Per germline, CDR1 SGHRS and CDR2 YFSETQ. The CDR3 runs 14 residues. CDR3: CASTLIPSTDTQYF. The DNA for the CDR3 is TGCGCCAGCACGCTGATACCTAGCACAGATACGCAGTATTTT. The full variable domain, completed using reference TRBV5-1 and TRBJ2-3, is KAGVTQTPRYLIKTRGQQVTLSCSPISGHRSVSWYQQTPGQGLQFLFEYFSETQRNKGNFPGRFSGRQFSNSRSEMNVSTLELGDSALYLCASTLIPSTDTQYFGPGTRLTVL.

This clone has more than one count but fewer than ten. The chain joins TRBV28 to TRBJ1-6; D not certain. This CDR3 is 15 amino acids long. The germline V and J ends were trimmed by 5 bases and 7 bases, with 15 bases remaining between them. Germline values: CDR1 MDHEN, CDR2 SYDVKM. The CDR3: CASSPEGGPNSPLHF. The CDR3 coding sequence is TGTGCCAGCAGTCCTGAGGGAGGGCCCAATTCACCCCTCCACTTT. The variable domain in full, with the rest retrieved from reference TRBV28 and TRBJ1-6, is DVKVTQSSRYLVKRTGEKVFLECVQDMDHENMFWYRQDPGLGLRLIYFSYDVKMKEKGDIPEGYSVSREKKERFSLILESASTNQTSMYLCASSPEGGPNSPLHFGNGTRLTVT.

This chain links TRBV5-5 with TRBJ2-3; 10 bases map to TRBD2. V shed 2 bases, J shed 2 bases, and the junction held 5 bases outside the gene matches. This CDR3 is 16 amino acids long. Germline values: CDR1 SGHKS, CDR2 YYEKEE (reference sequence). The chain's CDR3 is CASSLLAGGNTDTQYF. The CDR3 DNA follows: TGTGCCAGCAGCTTATTAGCGGGAGGAAACACAGATACGCAGTATTTT. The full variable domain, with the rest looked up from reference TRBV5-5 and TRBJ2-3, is DAGVTQSPTHLIKTRGQQVTLRCSPISGHKSVSWYQQVLGQGPQFIFQYYEKEERGRGNFPDRFSARQFPNYSSELNVNALLLGDSALYLCASSLLAGGNTDTQYFGPGTRLTVL.

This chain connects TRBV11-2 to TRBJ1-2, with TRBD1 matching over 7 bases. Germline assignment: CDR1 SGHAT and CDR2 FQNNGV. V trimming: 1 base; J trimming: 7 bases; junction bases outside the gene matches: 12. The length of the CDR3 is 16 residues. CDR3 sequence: CASSLGRGGPSGGYTF. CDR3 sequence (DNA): TGTGCCAGCAGCTTAGGAAGAGGGGGCCCCTCTGGTGGCTACACCTTC.

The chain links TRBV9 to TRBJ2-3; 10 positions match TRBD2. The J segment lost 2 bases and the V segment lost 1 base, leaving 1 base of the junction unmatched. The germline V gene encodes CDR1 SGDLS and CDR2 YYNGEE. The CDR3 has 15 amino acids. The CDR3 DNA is TGTGCCAGCAGCGTAAGCGGGGGGGTCACAGATACGCAGTATTTT. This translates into CASSVSGGVTDTQYF.

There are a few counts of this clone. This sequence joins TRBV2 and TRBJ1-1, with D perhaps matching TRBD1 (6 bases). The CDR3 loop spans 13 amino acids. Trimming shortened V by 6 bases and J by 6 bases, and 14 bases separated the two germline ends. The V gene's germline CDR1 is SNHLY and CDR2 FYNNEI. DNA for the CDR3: TGTGCCAGCAGGGATACAGGGCACCCTGAAGCTTTCTTT. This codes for CASRDTGHPEAFF.

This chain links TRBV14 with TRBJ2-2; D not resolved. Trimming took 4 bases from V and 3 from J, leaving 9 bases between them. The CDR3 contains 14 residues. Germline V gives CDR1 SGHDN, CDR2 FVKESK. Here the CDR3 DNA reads TGTGCCAGCAGCCGACTGGGTGACACCGGGGAGCTGTTTTTT. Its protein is CASSRLGDTGELFF.

The CDR3 reads CASSLVLATYNEQFF. The CDR3 nucleotides are TGTGCCAGCAGCTTAGTACTAGCGACCTACAATGAGCAGTTCTTC. The chain uses TRBV7-9 and TRBJ2-1; 7 bases match TRBD2. Losses at the gene ends were 1 base for V and 2 bases for J; bases not matched to a gene: 2. This CDR3 contains 15 residues. CDR1 SEHNR and CDR2 FQNEAQ come from the germline V gene (reference sequence).

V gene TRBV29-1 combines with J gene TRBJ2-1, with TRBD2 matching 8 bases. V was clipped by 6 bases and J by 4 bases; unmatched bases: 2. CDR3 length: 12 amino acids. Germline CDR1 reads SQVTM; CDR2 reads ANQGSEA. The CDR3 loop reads CSVRGGYNEQFF. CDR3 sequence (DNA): TGCAGCGTCCGGGGGGGGTACAATGAGCAGTTCTTC.

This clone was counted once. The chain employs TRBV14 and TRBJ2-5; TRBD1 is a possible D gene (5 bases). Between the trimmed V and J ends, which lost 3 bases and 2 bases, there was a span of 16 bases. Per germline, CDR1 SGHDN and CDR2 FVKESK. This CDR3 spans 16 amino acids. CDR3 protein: CASSHPLRGFQETQYF. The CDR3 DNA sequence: TGTGCCAGCAGCCACCCCCTTAGGGGATTTCAAGAGACCCAGTACTTC.

This CDR3 reads CASSLQGGNSPLHF. For the CDR3, the DNA is TGTGCCAGCAGCTTACAGGGGGGTAATTCACCCCTCCACTTT. V usage is TRBV11-2 and J usage is TRBJ1-6; 7 bases are a match to TRBD1. CDR3 size: 14 residues. Per germline, CDR1 SGHAT and CDR2 FQNNGV. V dropped 2 bases and J dropped 6; count of bases not matched to a gene: 1.

The CDR3 here is CASRLEGTSGVISYEQYV. As DNA, the CDR3 is TGTGCAAGTCGCTTAGAAGGGACTAGCGGGGTTATATCCTACGAGCAGTACGTC. The chain employs TRBV12-2 and TRBJ2-7; the D call of TRBD2 is as the table states it, not checked on the DNA. TRBV12-2 is designated a pseudogene. This CDR3 contains 18 residues.

The CDR3 coding sequence is TGTGCCAGTAGAGAATCGGGAGCTTCCCCCCTCCACTTT. Translating gives CASRESGASPLHF. V gene TRBV19 combines with J gene TRBJ1-6; D remains unclear. Germline V lookup: CDR1 LNHDA, CDR2 SQIVND (reference sequence). The CDR3 spans 13 residues. The V gene lost 6 bases and the J gene lost 13 bases, with 16 bases spanning the gap.

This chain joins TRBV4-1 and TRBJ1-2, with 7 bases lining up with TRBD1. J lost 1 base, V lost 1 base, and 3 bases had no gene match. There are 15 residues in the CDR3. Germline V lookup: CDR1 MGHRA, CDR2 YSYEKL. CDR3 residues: CASSQVPGGNYGYTF. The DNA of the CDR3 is TGCGCCAGCAGCCAAGTCCCAGGGGGTAACTATGGCTACACCTTC.

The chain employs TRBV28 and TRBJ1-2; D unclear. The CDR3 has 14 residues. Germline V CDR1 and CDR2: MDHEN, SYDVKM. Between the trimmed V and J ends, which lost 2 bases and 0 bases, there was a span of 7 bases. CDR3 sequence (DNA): TGTGCCAGCAGTTTACGACCGTCTAACTATGGCTACACCTTC. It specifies CASSLRPSNYGYTF.

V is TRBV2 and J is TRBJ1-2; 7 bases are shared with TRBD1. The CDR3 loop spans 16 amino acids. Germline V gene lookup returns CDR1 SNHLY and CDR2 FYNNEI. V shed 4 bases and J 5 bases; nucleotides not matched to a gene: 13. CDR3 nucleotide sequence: TGTGCCAGCAGTGGACAGGGAATGGTATCGGCGTATGGCTACACCTTC. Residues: CASSGQGMVSAYGYTF.

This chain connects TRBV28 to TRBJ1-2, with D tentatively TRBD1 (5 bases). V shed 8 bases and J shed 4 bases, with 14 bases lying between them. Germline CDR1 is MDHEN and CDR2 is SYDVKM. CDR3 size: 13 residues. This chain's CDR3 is CASSNPGTYGYTF. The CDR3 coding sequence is TGTGCCAGCTCCAATCCCGGGACCTATGGCTACACCTTC.

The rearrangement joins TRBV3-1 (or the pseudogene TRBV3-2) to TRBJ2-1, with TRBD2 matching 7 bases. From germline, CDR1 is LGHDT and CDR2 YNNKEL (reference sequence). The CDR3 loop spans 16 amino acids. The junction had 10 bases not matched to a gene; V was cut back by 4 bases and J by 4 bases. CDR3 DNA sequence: TGTGCCAGCAGCCTACTTGGGGCTAGCGGATACAATGAGCAGTTCTTC. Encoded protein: CASSLLGASGYNEQFF.

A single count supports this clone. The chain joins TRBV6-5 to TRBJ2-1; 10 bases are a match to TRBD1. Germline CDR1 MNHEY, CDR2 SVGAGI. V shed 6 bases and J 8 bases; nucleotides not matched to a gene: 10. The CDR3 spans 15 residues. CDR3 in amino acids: CASSPGDRGSDEQFF. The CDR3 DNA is TGTGCCAGCAGCCCCGGGGACAGGGGCAGCGATGAGCAGTTCTTC.

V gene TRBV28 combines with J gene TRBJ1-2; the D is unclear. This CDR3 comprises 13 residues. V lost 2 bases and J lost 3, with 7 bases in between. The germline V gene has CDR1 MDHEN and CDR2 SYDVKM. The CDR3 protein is CASSLTQYYGYTF. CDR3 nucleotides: TGTGCCAGCAGTTTAACCCAGTACTATGGCTACACCTTC.

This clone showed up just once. CDR3 protein: CASSFGTSGNEQFF. The CDR3 nucleotides are TGTGCCAGCAGCTTCGGTACTAGCGGGAATGAGCAGTTCTTC. The chain has TRBV11-3 and TRBJ2-1, with 9 bases fitting TRBD2. There are 14 residues in the CDR3. Germline lookup yields CDR1 SGHNT and CDR2 YENEEA. After removal of 3 bases from V and 7 bases from J, the junction contained 4 bases not matched to a gene. The variable domain in full, with the rest retrieved from reference TRBV11-3 and TRBJ2-1, is EAGVVQSPRYKIIEKKQPVAFWCNPISGHNTLYWYLQNLGQGPELLIRYENEEAVDDSQLPKDRFSAERLKGVDSTLKIQPAELGDSAVYLCASSFGTSGNEQFFGPGTRLTVL.

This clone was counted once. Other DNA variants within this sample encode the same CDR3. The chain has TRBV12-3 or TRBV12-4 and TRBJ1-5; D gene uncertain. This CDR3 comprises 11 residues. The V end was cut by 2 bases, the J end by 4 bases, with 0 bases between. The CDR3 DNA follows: TGTGCCAGCAGTTTAAATCAGCCCCAGCATTTT. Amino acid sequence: CASSLNQPQHF.

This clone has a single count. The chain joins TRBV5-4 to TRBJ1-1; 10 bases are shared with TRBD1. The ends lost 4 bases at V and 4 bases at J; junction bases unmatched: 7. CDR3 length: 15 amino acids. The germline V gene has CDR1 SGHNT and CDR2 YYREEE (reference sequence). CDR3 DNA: TGTGCCAGCAGCGGAGGACAGGGGGAGGGCACTGAAGCTTTCTTT. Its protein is CASSGGQGEGTEAFF.

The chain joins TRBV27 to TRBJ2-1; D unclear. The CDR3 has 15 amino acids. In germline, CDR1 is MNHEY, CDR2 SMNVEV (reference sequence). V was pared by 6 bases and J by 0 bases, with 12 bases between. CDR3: CASSPAPSSYNEQFF. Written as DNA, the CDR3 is TGTGCCAGCAGCCCGGCTCCGAGCTCCTACAATGAGCAGTTCTTC.

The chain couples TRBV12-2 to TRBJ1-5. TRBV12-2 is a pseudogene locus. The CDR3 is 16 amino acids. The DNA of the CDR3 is TGTGCAAGTCGCTTAGTGGCGGGCGGCGTGGATCAGCCCCAGCATTTT. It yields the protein CASRLVAGGVDQPQHF.

DNA of the CDR3: TGTGCCAGCAGTTTGAGCACAGATACGCAGTATTTT. Translated, it gives CASSLSTDTQYF. The V and J genes are TRBV12-3 or TRBV12-4 and TRBJ2-3; unclear D gene. The V end was cut by 3 bases, the J end by 0 bases, with 1 base between. CDR3 length: 12 amino acids.

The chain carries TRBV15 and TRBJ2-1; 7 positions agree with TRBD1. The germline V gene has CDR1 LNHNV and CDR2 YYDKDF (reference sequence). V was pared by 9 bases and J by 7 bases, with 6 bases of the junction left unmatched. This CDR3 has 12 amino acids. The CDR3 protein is CATEGGPNEQFF. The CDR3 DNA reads TGTGCCACGGAAGGGGGCCCGAATGAGCAGTTCTTC.

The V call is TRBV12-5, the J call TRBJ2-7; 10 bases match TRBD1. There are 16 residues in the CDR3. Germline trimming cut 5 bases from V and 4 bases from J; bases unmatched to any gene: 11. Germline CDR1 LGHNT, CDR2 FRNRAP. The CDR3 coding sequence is TGTGCTAGTGGTCTTTCGGGACAGGGGCCAACGTACGAGCAGTACGTC. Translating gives CASGLSGQGPTYEQYV.

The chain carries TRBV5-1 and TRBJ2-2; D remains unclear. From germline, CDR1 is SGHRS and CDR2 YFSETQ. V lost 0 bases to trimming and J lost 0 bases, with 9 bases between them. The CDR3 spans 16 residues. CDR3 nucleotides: TGCGCCAGCAGCTTGGGTGTGGGGACGAACACCGGGGAGCTGTTTTTT. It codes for CASSLGVGTNTGELFF.

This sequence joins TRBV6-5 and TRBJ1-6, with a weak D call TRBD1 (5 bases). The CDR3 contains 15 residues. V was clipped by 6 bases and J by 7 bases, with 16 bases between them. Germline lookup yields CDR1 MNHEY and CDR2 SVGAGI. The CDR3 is CASRGGLAENSPLHF. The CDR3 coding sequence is TGTGCCAGCAGGGGGGGGTTGGCGGAAAATTCACCCCTCCACTTT.